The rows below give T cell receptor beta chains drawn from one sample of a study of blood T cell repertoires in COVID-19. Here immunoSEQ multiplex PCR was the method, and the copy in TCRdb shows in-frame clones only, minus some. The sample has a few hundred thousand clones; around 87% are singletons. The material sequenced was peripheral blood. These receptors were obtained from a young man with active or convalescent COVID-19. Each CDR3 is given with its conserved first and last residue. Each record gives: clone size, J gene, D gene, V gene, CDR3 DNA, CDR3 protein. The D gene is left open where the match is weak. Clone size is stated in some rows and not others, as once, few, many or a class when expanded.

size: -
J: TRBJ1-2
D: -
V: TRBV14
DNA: TGTGCCAGCAGCCCCGGGACAATAAACTATGGCTACACCTTC
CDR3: CASSPGTINYGYTF

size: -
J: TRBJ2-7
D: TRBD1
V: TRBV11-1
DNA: TGTGCCAGCAGCCGAACCGGGACAGGGGGCCACGAGCAGTACTTC
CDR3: CASSRTGTGGHEQYF

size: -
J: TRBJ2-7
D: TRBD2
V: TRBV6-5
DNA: TGTGCCAGCAGTTACTCGGGACTAGCCGGGTACGAGCAGTACTTC
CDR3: CASSYSGLAGYEQYF

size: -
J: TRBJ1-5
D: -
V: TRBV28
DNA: TGTGCCAGCAAAAGAGGGGGTTATAGCAATCAGCCCCAGCATTTT
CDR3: CASKRGGYSNQPQHF

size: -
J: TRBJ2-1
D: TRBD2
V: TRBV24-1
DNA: TGTGCCACCAGTGACCGCGAGACTAGCGGGAGGTTCGATGAGCAGTTCTTC
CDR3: CATSDRETSGRFDEQFF

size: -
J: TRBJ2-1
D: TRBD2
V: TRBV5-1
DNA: TGCGCCAGCAGCTCAACGGCTTCGACTAGCGGGGAAAATGAGCAGTTCTTC
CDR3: CASSSTASTSGENEQFF

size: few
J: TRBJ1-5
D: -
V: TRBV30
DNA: TGTGCCTGGAGGGGGAGGGGGGAAGAGCAGCCCCAGCATTTT
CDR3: CAWRGRGEEQPQHF

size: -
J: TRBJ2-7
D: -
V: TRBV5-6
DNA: TGTGCCAGCAGCCCTAAGAGTAGCTACGAGCAGTACTTC
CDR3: CASSPKSSYEQYF

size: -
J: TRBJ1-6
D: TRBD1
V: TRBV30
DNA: TGTGCCTGGAGTCGACAGGGGGTAGGGTCACCCCTCCACTTT
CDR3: CAWSRQGVGSPLHF

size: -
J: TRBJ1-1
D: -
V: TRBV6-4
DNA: TGTGCCAGCAGTGACGGGGGCGAGGACACTGAAGCTTTCTTT
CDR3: CASSDGGEDTEAFF

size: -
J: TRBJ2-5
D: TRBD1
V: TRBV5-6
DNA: TGTGCCAGCAGCTTGGACGGACAGGGGGTAGGGAGGACCCAGTACTTC
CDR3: CASSLDGQGVGRTQYF

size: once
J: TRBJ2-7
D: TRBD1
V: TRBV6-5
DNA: TGTGCCAGCCGGGACAGGGTCTACGAGCAGTACTTC
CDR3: CASRDRVYEQYF

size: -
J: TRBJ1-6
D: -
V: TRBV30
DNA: TGTGCCTCAAATTGGGGGGGCAGGTCACCCCTCCACTTT
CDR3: CASNWGGRSPLHF

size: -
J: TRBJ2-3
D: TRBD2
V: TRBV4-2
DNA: TGTGCCAGCAGCCAATTTATAGCGGGAGGGCCAGGCACAGATACGCAGTATTTT
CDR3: CASSQFIAGGPGTDTQYF

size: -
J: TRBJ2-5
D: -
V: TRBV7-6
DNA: TGTGCCAGCAGTTTGGGAGGAATTGAGACCCAGTACTTC
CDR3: CASSLGGIETQYF

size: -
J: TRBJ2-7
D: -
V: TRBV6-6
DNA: TGTGCCAGCAGTCCACAGTACGAGCAGTACTTC
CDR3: CASSPQYEQYF

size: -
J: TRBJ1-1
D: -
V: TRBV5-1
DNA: TGCGCCAGCAGCTTATCAAGGAGCGTCTACCGGAACACTGAAGCTTTCTTT
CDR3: CASSLSRSVYRNTEAFF

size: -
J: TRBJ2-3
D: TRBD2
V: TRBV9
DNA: TGTGCCAGCAGCGTAGGCGTACAGGGGTTTGGGACTAGCACCACAGATACGCAGTATTTT
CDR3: CASSVGVQGFGTSTTDTQYF

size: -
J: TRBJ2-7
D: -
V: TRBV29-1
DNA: TGCAGCGTTGAAGTTCCCGCGGGGGCGCGGGGATACGAGCAGTACTTC
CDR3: CSVEVPAGARGYEQYF

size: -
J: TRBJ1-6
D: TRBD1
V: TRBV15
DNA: TGTGCCACCAGCAACAGGGGGTTAAATTCACCCCTCCACTTT
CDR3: CATSNRGLNSPLHF

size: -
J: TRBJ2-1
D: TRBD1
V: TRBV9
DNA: TGTGCCAGCAGCCCAGGGACAGGGGCCTACAATGAGCAGTTCTTC
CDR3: CASSPGTGAYNEQFF

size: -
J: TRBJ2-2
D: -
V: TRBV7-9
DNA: TGTGCCAGCGGCCCGATTGGACTGAACACCGGGGAGCTGTTTTTT
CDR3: CASGPIGLNTGELFF

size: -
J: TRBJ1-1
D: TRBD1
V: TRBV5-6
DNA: TGTGCCAGCAGCACAGGACAGGGCACTGAAGCTTTCTTT
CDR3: CASSTGQGTEAFF

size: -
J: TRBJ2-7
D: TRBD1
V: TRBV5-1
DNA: TGCGCCAGCAGCACGGGACAGGGCTACGAGCAGTACTTC
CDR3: CASSTGQGYEQYF

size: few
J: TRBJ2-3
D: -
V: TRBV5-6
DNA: TGTGCCAGCAGCTTGGGTACAGGGATTCGGACAGATACGCAGTATTTT
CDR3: CASSLGTGIRTDTQYF

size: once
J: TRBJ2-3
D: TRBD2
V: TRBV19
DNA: TGTGCCAGTAGTATAGGGGGGACTAGCGGGACTCATACGCAGTATTTT
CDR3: CASSIGGTSGTHTQYF

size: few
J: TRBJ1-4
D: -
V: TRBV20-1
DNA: TGCAGTGCTAGTAACCCGATAGGAGGAAAAGAAAAACTGTTTTTT
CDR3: CSASNPIGGKEKLFF

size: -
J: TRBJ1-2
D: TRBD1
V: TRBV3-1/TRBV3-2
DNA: TGTGCCAGCAGCCAATTTCAGGGGGCTATGGGTGGCTACACCTTC
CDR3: CASSQFQGAMGGYTF

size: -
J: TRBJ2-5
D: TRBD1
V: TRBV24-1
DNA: TGTGCCACGAGCCGGACAGGGAGGGAGACCCAGTACTTC
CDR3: CATSRTGRETQYF

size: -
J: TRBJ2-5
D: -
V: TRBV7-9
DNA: TGTGCCAGCAGCCAACGGGGGCTAGCGGACACGGAGACCCAGTACTTC
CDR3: CASSQRGLADTETQYF

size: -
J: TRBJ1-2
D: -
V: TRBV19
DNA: TGTGCCAGTAGTATGGCGGTGGCGGGCGGGAATGGCTATGGCTACACCTTC
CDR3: CASSMAVAGGNGYGYTF

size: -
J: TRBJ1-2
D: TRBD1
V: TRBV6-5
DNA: TGTGCCAGCAGGCAGGGGGCCGACTATGGCTACACCTTC
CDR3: CASRQGADYGYTF

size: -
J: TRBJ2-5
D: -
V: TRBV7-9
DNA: TGTGCCAGCAGCCCTCGGGACTTGAGGGAGACCCAGTACTTC
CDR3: CASSPRDLRETQYF

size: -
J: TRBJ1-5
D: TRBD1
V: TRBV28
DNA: TGTGCCAGCACCAGAGGACAGGGGCGGCAGCCCCAGCATTTT
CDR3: CASTRGQGRQPQHF

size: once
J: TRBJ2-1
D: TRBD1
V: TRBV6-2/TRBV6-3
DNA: TGTGCCAGCAGTTCAATTAGACAGGGGGGTTACAATGAGCAGTTCTTC
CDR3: CASSSIRQGGYNEQFF

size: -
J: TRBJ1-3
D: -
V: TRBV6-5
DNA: TGTGCCACCCGGGGGGCCTCTGGAAACACCATATATTTT
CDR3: CATRGASGNTIYF

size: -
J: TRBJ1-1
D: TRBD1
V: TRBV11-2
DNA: TGTGCCAGCAGCGTCGGGACAGACACCATAACTTTCTTT
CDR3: CASSVGTDTITFF

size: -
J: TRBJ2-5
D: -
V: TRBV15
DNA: TGTGCCACCAGCAGAGATAGGTGGGGAGAGGAGACCCAGTACTTC
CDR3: CATSRDRWGEETQYF

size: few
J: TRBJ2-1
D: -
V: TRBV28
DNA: TGTGCCAGCAGTTTGAGTGGGGCAGGTTCCAATGAGCAGTTCTTC
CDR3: CASSLSGAGSNEQFF

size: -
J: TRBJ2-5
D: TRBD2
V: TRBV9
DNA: TGTGCCAGCAGCGCACGAAGCGGGAGAACGGAAGAGACCCAGTACTTC
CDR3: CASSARSGRTEETQYF

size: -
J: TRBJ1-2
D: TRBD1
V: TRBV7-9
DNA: TGTGCCAGCAGCTTAGAGATACAGGGGGTCAAGGGCTACACCTTC
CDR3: CASSLEIQGVKGYTF

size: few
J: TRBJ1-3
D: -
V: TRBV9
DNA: TGTGCCAGCGCCCCTTGGGCATCCGGAAACACCATATATTTT
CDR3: CASAPWASGNTIYF

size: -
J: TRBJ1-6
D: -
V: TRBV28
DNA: TGTGCCAGCAGTTTGCCCGAGACAGCGAGAAATTCACCCCTCCACTTT
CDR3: CASSLPETARNSPLHF